The 5 T cell receptor beta chains below come from one sample, sequenced in a study of a mutant IDH1 vaccine in newly diagnosed glioma. Repertoires were generated with immunoSEQ multiplex PCR, while TCRdb's copy carries only in-frame clones and drops some. The table shows 95,000 to 120,000 clones, with roughly 90% occurring only once. No antigen has been assigned to these receptors. This sample's time point: week 11, during vaccination. Mutant IDH1 20-mer peptide, at 300 ug, made up each vaccine dose, with topical imiquimod. The starting material was PBMCs, obtained from a glioma patient whose treatment included an IDH1 peptide vaccine. These receptors originate from a woman aged 45 to 65 with glioma.

This chain links TRBV25-1 with TRBJ1-2; D is unresolved. This CDR3 is 13 amino acids long. The germline V gene has CDR1 MGHDK and CDR2 SYGVNS. Trimming left V 4 bases short and J 4 bases short, with 10 bases between. CDR3 sequence: CASSVNSGYGYTF. CDR3 in DNA: TGTGCCAGCAGTGTAAACAGCGGCTATGGCTACACCTTC.

Only a few counts were recorded for this clone. The rearrangement uses TRBV6-6 and TRBJ2-5; the D gene is possibly TRBD1 (6 bases). Trimming took 7 bases from V and 7 from J, leaving 16 bases between them. There are 13 residues in the CDR3. Germline V gene lookup returns CDR1 MNHNY and CDR2 SVGAGI (reference sequence). The CDR3 DNA follows: TGTGCCAGCATAGTTCGGGAAGGGGGGACCCAGTACTTC. Translated, it gives CASIVREGGTQYF.

The CDR3 sequence is CASSPTGANYGYTF. The DNA for the CDR3 is TGTGCCAGCAGCCCGACAGGGGCCAACTATGGCTACACCTTC. The chain combines TRBV11-2 with TRBJ1-2, with TRBD1 matching over 8 bases. This CDR3 has 14 residues. J was trimmed by 2 bases and V by 5 bases; bases with no gene match: 4. Germline-derived CDR1 and CDR2 are SGHAT and FQNNGV.

The chain uses TRBV5-4 and TRBJ1-1; no firm D call. Germline V lookup: CDR1 SGHNT, CDR2 YYREEE (reference sequence). V lost 1 base, J lost 8 bases, and 9 bases lay in between. CDR3 size: 12 residues. CDR3 sequence: CASSLPLTEAFF. CDR3 nucleotides: TGTGCCAGCAGCTTGCCTCTTACGGAAGCTTTCTTT.

This clone has a single count. The CDR3 protein is CASPPLATSGRAGEQYF. CDR3 nucleotide sequence: TGTGCCAGCCCCCCTCTGGCGACTAGCGGGAGGGCCGGCGAGCAGTACTTC. The rearrangement uses TRBV28 and TRBJ2-7, with TRBD2 matching over 14 bases. J gave up 6 bases and V 8 bases, and 15 bases lay outside the gene matches. The CDR3 covers 17 residues. Germline V gene data show CDR1 as MDHEN and CDR2 as SYDVKM.